These 3 T cell receptor beta chains were all obtained from the same sample, sequenced in a study of Ad26.COV2.S vaccination and SARS-CoV-2 variants. Treatment noted: some 20 received Ad26.COV2.S at low or high dose, single or two shots; roughly 5 received placebo; per-sample allocation not given. Repertoires come from day 63 after the first vaccine or placebo injection. The data were produced by immunoSEQ multiplex PCR, yet TCRdb's version contains in-frame clones alone and is incomplete. Of roughly 680,000 clones listed, roughly nine tenths are singletons. The starting material was peripheral blood, obtained in a trial of Ad26.COV2.S vaccine versus placebo. These receptor sequences come from a person between 18 and 65 years old who received the Ad26.COV2.S COVID-19 vaccine or a placebo.

This clone has more than one count but fewer than ten. This chain links TRBV7-9 with TRBJ2-7, with 7 bases lining up with TRBD2. V shed 5 bases, J shed 7 bases, and the junction held 14 bases outside the gene matches. The V gene's germline CDR1 is SEHNR and CDR2 FQNEAQ (reference sequence). The CDR3 is 15 residues long. The CDR3 DNA sequence: TGTGCCAGCAGCGCCAGACTGGCGGGGGACCTGGAGCAGTACTTC. Encoded protein: CASSARLAGDLEQYF.

The chain links TRBV4-2 to TRBJ1-6; maybe TRBD1 (6 bases). The CDR3 extends over 19 amino acids. Germline-derived CDR1 and CDR2 are LGHNA and YNFKEQ. V shed 0 bases and J shed 0 bases, with 15 bases lying between them. The DNA for the CDR3 is TGTGCCAGCAGCCAAGATAGGCAGGGGCATGTCTCCTATAATTCACCCCTCCACTTT. Encoded protein: CASSQDRQGHVSYNSPLHF.

This clone was recorded once. The chain couples TRBV7-6 to TRBJ1-2; D unresolved. Per germline, CDR1 SGHVS and CDR2 FNYEAQ. The CDR3 runs 14 residues. CDR3 in DNA: TGTGCGACATCACGGCCCGGACGAGAGTATGGCTACACCTTC. Amino acids: CATSRPGREYGYTF.